This T cell receptor beta chain was recovered during a study of shared clonotypes between healthy human individuals. This clone was seen once. Its antigen remains unknown. The data were produced by immunoSEQ multiplex PCR, yet TCRdb's version contains in-frame clones alone and is incomplete. Found here are 2.3 million or so clones, approximately 95% of them singletons; the top ten hold 0.35% to 0.45%. Study observations and caveats: The low donor count limited represented genetic and exposure-history diversity.

This clonotype originated in a man between 18 and 29 years old in good health. Some clones in this sample may be carry-over from other donors' samples. Sequenced: naive CD4+ T cells from PBMCs. Subset of the sample: CD45RA+ positively selected.

The DNA of the CDR3 is TGTGCCAGCAGTGTCGGGCAATACGAGCAGTACTTC. Translation gives CASSVGQYEQYF. The chain combines TRBV2 with TRBJ2-5; D is unclear. The DNA end is more similar to TRBJ2-7, so the J call may be wrong. The length of the CDR3 is 12 residues. Germline V gene sequence: CDR1 SNHLY, CDR2 FYNNEI.